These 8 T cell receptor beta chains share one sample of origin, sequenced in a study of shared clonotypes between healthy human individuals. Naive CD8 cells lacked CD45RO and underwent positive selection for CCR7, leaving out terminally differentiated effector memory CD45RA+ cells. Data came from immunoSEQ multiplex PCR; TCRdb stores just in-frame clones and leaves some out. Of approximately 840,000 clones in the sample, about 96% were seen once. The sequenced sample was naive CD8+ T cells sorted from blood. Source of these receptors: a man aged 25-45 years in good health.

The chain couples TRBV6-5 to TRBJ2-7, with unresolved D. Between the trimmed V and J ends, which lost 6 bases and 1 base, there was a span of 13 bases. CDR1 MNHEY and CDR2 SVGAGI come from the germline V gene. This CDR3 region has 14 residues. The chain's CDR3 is CASSPSGLSYEQYF. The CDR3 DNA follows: TGTGCCAGCAGCCCCTCGGGCCTTTCCTACGAGCAGTACTTC.

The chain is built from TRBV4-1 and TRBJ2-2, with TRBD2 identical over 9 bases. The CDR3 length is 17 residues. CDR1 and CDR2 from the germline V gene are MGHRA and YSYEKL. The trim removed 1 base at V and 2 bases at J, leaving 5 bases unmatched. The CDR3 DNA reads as TGCGCCAGCAGCCAAGTCTTAGCGGGAGTCAACACCGGGGAGCTGTTTTTT. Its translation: CASSQVLAGVNTGELFF.

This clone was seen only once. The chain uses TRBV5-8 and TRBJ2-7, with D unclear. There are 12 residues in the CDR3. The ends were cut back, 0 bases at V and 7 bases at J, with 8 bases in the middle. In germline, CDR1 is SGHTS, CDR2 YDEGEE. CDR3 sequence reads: CASSLVADEQYF. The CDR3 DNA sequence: TGTGCCAGCAGCTTGGTTGCGGATGAGCAGTACTTC. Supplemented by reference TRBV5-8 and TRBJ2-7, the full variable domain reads EAGVTQSPTHLIKTRGQQATLRCSPISGHTSVYWYQQALGLGLQFLLWYDEGEERNRGNFPPRFSGRQFPNYSSELNVNALELEDSALYLCASSLVADEQYFGPGTRLTVT.

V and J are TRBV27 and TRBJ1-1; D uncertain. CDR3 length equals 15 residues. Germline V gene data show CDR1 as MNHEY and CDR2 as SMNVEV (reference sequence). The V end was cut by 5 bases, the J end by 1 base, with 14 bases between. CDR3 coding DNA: TGTGCCAGCAGTGCCACAAGGAACCCGAACACTGAAGCTTTCTTT. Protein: CASSATRNPNTEAFF.

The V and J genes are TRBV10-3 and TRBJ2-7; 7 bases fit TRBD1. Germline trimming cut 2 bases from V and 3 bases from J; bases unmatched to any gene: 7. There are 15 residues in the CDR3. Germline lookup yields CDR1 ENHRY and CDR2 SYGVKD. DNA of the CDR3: TGTGCCATCAGTGAGCCCCCGGGACAGAACTACGAGCAGTACTTC. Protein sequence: CAISEPPGQNYEQYF.

In DNA form, the CDR3 reads TGCGCCAGCAGCCCCTACGGGGACACCGGGGAGCTGTTTTTT. Encoded protein: CASSPYGDTGELFF. The chain uses TRBV5-1 and TRBJ2-2; possibly TRBD2 for D (5 bases). Germline V CDR1 and CDR2: SGHRS, YFSETQ. V was shortened by 4 bases and J by 3 bases, with 10 bases between the two germline ends. This CDR3 region has 14 residues.

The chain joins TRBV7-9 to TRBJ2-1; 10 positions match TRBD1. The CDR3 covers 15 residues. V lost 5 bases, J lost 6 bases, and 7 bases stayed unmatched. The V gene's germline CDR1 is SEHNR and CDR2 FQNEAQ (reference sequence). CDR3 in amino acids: CASSIRDRGLNEQFF. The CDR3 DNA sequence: TGTGCCAGCAGCATCCGGGACAGGGGTCTCAATGAGCAGTTCTTC.

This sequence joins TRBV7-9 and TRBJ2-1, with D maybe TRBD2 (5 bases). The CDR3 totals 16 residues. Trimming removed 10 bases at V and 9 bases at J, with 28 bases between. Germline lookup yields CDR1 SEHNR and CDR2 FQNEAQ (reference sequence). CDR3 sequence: CAIPPFLSGSQPEQFF. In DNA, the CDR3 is TGTGCCATCCCACCCTTCCTCTCGGGGTCTCAACCTGAGCAGTTCTTC.